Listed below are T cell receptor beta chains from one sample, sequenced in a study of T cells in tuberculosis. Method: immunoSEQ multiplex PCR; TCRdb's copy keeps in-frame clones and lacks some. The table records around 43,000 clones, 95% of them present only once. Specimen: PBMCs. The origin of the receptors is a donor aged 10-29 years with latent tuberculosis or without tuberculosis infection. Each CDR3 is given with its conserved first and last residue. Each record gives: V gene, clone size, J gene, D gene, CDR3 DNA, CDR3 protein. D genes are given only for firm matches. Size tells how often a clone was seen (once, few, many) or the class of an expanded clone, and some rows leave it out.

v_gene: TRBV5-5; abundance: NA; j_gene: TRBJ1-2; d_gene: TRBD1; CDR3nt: TGTGCCAGCAGTTTGGACAGGCCTTATGGCTACACCTTC; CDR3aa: CASSLDRPYGYTF
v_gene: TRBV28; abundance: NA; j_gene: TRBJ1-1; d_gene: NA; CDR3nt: TGTGCCAGCAGTTTATCACAGGGAGGGACTGAAGCTTTCTTT; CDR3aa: CASSLSQGGTEAFF
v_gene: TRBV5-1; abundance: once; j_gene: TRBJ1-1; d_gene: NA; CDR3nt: TGCGCCAGCAGCTTTTCTGGAGGACTCACTGAAGCTTTCTTT; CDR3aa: CASSFSGGLTEAFF
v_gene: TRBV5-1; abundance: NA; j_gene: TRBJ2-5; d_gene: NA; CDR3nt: TGCGCCAGCAGCTCCGGAGGTCCAGCCCAAGAGACCCAGTACTTC; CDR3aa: CASSSGGPAQETQYF
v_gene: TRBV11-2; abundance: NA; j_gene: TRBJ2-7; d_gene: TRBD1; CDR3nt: TGTGCCAGCAGCCCGGACAGGATCTCCTACGAGCAGTACTTC; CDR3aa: CASSPDRISYEQYF
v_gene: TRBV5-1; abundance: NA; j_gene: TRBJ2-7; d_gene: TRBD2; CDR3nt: TGCGCCAGCAGCGGACTAGCGGGGGGAATATACGAGCAGTACTTC; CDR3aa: CASSGLAGGIYEQYF
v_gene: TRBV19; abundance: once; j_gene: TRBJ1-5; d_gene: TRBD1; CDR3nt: TGTGCCAGCAGACGACAGGGGATTGAGGTTTATAGCAATCAGCCCCAGCATTTT; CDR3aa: CASRRQGIEVYSNQPQHF
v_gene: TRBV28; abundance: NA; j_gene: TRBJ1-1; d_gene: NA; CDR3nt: TGTGCCAGCAGGAGGGACAACACGAACACTGAAGCTTTCTTT; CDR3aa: CASRRDNTNTEAFF
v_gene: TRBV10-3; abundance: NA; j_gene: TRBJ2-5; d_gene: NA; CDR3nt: TGTGCCACTCATAATCAGGCGAAAGAGACCCAGTACTTC; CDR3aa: CATHNQAKETQYF
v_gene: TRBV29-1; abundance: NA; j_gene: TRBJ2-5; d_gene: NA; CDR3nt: TGCAGCGCTGACAGGTCCTTTGGGGAGACCCAGTACTTC; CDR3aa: CSADRSFGETQYF
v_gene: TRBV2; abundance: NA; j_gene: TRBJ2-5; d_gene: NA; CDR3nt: TGTGCCAGCAGACGTGGGCTAGCTATGGAGACCCAGTACTTC; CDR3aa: CASRRGLAMETQYF
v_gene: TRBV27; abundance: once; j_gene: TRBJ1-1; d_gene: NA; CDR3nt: TGTGCCAGCAGTTTATCCCGGAACACTGAAGCTTTCTTT; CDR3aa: CASSLSRNTEAFF
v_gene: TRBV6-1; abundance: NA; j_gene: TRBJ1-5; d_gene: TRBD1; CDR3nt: TGTGCCAGCAGTGCGCTATTGGACAGGCAAGTCAATCAGCCCCAGCATTTT; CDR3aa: CASSALLDRQVNQPQHF
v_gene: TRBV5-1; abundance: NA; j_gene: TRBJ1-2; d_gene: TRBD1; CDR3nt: TGCGCCAGCCGACCCGTCTACAGGGGCGCTTATGGCTACACCTTC; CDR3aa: CASRPVYRGAYGYTF
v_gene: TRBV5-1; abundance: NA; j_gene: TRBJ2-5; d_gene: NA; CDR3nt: TGCGCCAGCAGCTTGGTCCCGGAGGGGATCGGAGAGACCCAGTACTTC; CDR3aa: CASSLVPEGIGETQYF
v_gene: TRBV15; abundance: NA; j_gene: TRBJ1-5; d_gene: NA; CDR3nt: TGTGCCACCAGCAGGGGTGGAGGGGTACGCAATCAGCCCCAGCATTTT; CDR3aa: CATSRGGGVRNQPQHF
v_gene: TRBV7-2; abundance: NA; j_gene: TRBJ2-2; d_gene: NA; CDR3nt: TGTGCCAGCAGCTTCGTCTCCGGGGAGCTGTTTTTT; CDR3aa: CASSFVSGELFF
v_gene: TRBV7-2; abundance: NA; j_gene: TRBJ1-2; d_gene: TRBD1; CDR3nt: TGTGCCAGCAGCCCAACAGGGGGCGCACGGTTTGGCTACACCTTC; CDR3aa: CASSPTGGARFGYTF
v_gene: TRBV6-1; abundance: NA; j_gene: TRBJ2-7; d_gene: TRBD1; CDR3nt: TGTGCCAGCACCCAGACAGGGGGCTACGAGCAGTACTTC; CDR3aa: CASTQTGGYEQYF
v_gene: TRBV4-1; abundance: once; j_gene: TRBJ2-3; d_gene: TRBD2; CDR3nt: TGCGCCAGCAGCCAAGTCGGTGTTAGCGGGGTGAACACAGATACGCAGTATTTT; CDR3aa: CASSQVGVSGVNTDTQYF
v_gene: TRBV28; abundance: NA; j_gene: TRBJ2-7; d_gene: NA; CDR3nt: TGTGCCAGCATTGGGGACACACTGGGGTCCTACGAGCAGTACTTC; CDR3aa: CASIGDTLGSYEQYF
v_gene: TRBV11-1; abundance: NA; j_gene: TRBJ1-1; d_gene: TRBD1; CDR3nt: TGTGCCAGCAGCTTAGGAACGGCGGGACAGGGCTTCACTGAAGCTTTCTTT; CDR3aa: CASSLGTAGQGFTEAFF
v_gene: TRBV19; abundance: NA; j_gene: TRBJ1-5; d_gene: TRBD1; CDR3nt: TGTGCCAGCTATGACAGGGAGAGCAATCAGCCCCAGCATTTT; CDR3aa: CASYDRESNQPQHF
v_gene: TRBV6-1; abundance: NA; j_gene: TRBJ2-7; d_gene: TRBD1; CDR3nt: TGTGCCAGCAGCCTAGGACAGGTGCTCTCCTACGAGCAGTACTTC; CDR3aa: CASSLGQVLSYEQYF
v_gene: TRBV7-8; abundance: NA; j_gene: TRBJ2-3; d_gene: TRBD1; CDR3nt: TGTGCCAGCAGGAAGGACAGGGTCCGTGCCACAGATACGCAGTATTTT; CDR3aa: CASRKDRVRATDTQYF
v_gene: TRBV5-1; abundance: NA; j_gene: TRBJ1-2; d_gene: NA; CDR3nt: TGCGCCAGCAGCTTGATAGGTGGGGGCCTCGAGAATGGCTACACCTTC; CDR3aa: CASSLIGGGLENGYTF
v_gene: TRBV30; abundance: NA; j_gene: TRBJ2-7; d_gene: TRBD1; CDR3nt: TGTGCCTGGAGTCTCGGGACAGGGGTCGATACTAGGGAGCAGTACTTC; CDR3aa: CAWSLGTGVDTREQYF
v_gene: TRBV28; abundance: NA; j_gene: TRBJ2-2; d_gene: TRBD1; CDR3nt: TGTGCCAGCAGACCGGGACAGGGCCCCGGGGAGCTGTTTTTT; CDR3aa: CASRPGQGPGELFF
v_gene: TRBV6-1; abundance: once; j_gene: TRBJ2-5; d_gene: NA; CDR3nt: TGTGCCAGCAGTGAACAGGGATCCAGTAGTGCCCAGTACTTC; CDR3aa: CASSEQGSSSAQYF